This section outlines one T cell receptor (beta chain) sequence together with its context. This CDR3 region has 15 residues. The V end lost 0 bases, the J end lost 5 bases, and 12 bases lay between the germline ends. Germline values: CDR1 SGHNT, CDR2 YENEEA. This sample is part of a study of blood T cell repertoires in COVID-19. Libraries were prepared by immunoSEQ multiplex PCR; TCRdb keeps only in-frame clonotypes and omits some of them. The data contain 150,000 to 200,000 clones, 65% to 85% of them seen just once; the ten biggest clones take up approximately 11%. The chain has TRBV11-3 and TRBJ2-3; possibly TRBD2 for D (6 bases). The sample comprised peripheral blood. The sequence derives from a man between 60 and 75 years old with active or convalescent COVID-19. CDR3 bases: TGTGCCAGCAGCTTAGACGGGAGCTACGGAGATACGCAGTATTTT. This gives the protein CASSLDGSYGDTQYF.